Listed below are T cell receptor beta chains from one sample, sequenced in a study of cytomegalovirus exposure and HLA in healthy donors. Profiling relied on immunoSEQ multiplex PCR, and the TCRdb table lists in-frame clones only, not all of them. The sample includes hundreds of thousands of clones, roughly 82% seen only once; the top ten take about 6%. Sequencing used PBMCs. All receptors derive from a man between 35 and 55 years old in good health and CMV-seropositive. Each CDR3 is given with its conserved first and last residue. D genes are given only for firm matches. Size tells how often a clone was seen (once, few, many) or the class of an expanded clone, and some rows leave it out.

-	-	TRBJ2-3	TRBV7-9	TGTGCCAGCAGCCCGTGGACTGTGGATACGCAGTATTTT	CASSPWTVDTQYF
-	-	TRBJ1-4	TRBV19	TGTGCCAGTAGTATTGGTGATTCGGGTGTGTCTGGAAAACTGTTTTTT	CASSIGDSGVSGKLFF
-	-	TRBJ1-1	TRBV7-6	TGTGCCAGCAGCCTAAGTACCGGGAACACTGAAGCTTTCTTT	CASSLSTGNTEAFF
-	few	TRBJ2-4	TRBV9	TGTGCCAGCAGCGAGGAGACAGAGGAAAGGGGGGCCAAAAACATTCAGTACTTC	CASSEETEERGAKNIQYF
-	few	TRBJ2-5	TRBV9	TGTGCCAGCAGCGTAGGCTGGGCCCAAGAGACCCAGTACTTC	CASSVGWAQETQYF
TRBD1	-	TRBJ1-1	TRBV18	TGTGCCAGCTCACTCCTGGGACAGAAGAACACTGAAGCTTTCTTT	CASSLLGQKNTEAFF
TRBD2	few	TRBJ2-1	TRBV4-2	TGTGCCAGCAGCCAAGCTGGACTAGCGAATGAGCAGTTCTTC	CASSQAGLANEQFF
-	-	TRBJ1-2	TRBV6-5	TGTGCCAGCAGTACAGATCGTCGTCAACAAGGCTACACCTTC	CASSTDRRQQGYTF
-	-	TRBJ2-2	TRBV6-5	TGTGCCAGCAGCGGGGAAACCGGGGAGCTGTTTTTT	CASSGETGELFF
TRBD1	-	TRBJ1-1	TRBV6-1	TGTGCCAGCAGGGCCCCAGGACAGGGGGGGACTGAAGCTTTCTTT	CASRAPGQGGTEAFF
-	-	TRBJ1-1	TRBV6-4	TGTGCCAGCAGGAAACACGTAAACACTGAAGCTTTCTTT	CASRKHVNTEAFF